This TCR beta chain was found in a study of cytomegalovirus exposure and HLA in healthy donors. V dropped 4 bases and J dropped 5; count of bases not matched to a gene: 4. Germline CDR1 is MNHNY and CDR2 is SVGAGI (reference sequence). The CDR3 is 14 amino acids. Assay: immunoSEQ multiplex PCR; the TCRdb copy retains only in-frame clones and omits some. The table has hundreds of thousands of clones, approximately 90% seen once. The TCR comes from a woman between 18 and 29 years old in good health and CMV-seronegative. The sequencing input was PBMCs. This chain links TRBV6-6 with TRBJ1-5; TRBD1 agrees at 8 bases. CDR3 protein: CASSSRGLDQPQHF. CDR3 DNA: TGTGCCAGCAGTTCCAGGGGGCTCGATCAGCCCCAGCATTTT.